This TCR beta chain was found in a study of blood T cell repertoires in COVID-19. Study-wide background: Samples of COVID-19 (acute and convalescent) were obtained from the United States, Italy and Spain. T cells, B-cell-depleted T cells, or PBMCs supplied cDNA or gDNA.

The CDR3 contains 16 residues. With 2 bases clipped from V and 5 bases from J, the junction kept 11 bases outside the gene matches. Germline CDR1 is MNHEY and CDR2 is SVGAGI. As handled by the study authors: Amplification with reference gene primers provided the estimates of nucleated cell counts. Method: immunoSEQ multiplex PCR; TCRdb's copy keeps in-frame clones and lacks some. V and J calls and clone size come straight from that table; D and trimming were deduced from the DNA. Among hundreds of thousands of clones listed, approximately 80% were seen once. Sequencing used peripheral blood. The chain is built from TRBV6-5 and TRBJ1-1; 7 positions match TRBD1. This TCR was sampled from a woman of 80 years or more with active or convalescent COVID-19. Here the CDR3 DNA reads TGTGCCAGCAGTTACAGACAGGGTCCCCGGGGGACTGAAGCTTTCTTT. It encodes CASSYRQGPRGTEAFF.